This T cell receptor beta chain was identified during a study of patients and donors after allogeneic stem cell transplantation. Germline CDR1 and CDR2: MNHNS and SASEGT. The CDR3 is 17 amino acids. The trim removed 5 bases at V and 5 bases at J, leaving 18 bases unmatched. Using its own MiXCR run on the RT-PCR reads, TCRdb lists one record per CDR3 protein. This table holds approximately 430,000 distinct CDR3 sequences, approximately 16% found once. The genes are TRBV6-1 and TRBJ2-7; TRBD2 matches 7 bases. This receptor was taken from a human donor who was either an allogeneic HSCT recipient or a stem cell or donor lymphocyte infusion donor (not recorded which). It is not recorded whose cells these are; they may come from a transplant donor. Sequencing was carried out using blood, either unsorted or a sorted T cell fraction (not recorded which). The DNA for the CDR3 is TGTGCCAGCAGTAACCGTCTGGGTGGGGGGGGTGTCAACGAGCAGTACTTC. Translating it yields CASSNRLGGGGVNEQYF.